This T cell receptor beta chain was identified during a study of identical twins. Study-wide results and limits: There was an excess of low generation probability in the out-of-frame alpha sequences that twins shared.

This clonotype appeared many times. Its antigen remains unknown. Via MiXCR, TCRdb re-called the 5' RACE reads, giving one row per CDR3 protein. Of about 330,000 distinct CDR3 sequences listed, roughly an eighth are singletons. J was trimmed by 2 bases and V by 5 bases; bases with no gene match: 0. The CDR3 runs to 13 residues. Another study also made use of these data, one on yellow fever vaccine responses in identical twins.

This chain uses TRBV12-3 or TRBV12-4 with TRBJ2-7; 10 nucleotides align to TRBD1. The clonotype originates from a woman between 18 and 29 years old in good health. Sequencing was performed on CD8+ T cells sorted from blood. The CDR3 DNA is TGTGCCAGCAGTGGGACAGGGGCCTACGAGCAGTACTTC. It encodes CASSGTGAYEQYF.